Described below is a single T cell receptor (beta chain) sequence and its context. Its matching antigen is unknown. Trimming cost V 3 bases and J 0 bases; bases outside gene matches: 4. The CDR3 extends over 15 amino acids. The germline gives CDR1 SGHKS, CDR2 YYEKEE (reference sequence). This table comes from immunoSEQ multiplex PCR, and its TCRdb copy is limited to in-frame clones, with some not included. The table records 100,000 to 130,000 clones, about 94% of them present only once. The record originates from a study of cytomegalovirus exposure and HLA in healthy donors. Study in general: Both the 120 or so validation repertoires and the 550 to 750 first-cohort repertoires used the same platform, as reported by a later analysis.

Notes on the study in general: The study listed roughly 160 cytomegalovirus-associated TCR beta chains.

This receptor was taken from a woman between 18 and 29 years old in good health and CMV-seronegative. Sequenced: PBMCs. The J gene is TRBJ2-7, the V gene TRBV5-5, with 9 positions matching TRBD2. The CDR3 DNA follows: TGTGCCAGCAGCTATCAGCGGGGGGTCTCCTACGAGCAGTACTTC. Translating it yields CASSYQRGVSYEQYF.